Listed below are T cell receptor beta chains from one sample, sequenced in a study of blood T cell repertoires in COVID-19. Clones were sequenced by immunoSEQ multiplex PCR, and TCRdb holds only the in-frame ones, with some missing. The sample has approximately 240,000 clones, around 81% seen once; the top ten hold about 6.3%. The sample taken for sequencing was peripheral blood. The receptors derive from an older woman with active or convalescent COVID-19. Both conserved end residues are part of each CDR3. The order of the fields is D gene, J gene, V gene, clone size, CDR3 length, CDR3 DNA, CDR3 protein. D genes are given only for firm matches. Clone size is shown for a subset of rows, as once, few, many or a class of expanded clone.

TRBD2,TRBJ2-2,TRBV7-8,few,17,TGTGCCAGCAGCTTAACTAGCGGGGGGAAGTACACCGGGGAGCTGTTTTTT,CASSLTSGGKYTGELFF
TRBD2,TRBJ2-3,TRBV18,.,16,TGTGCCAGCTCACCTAGTAGCGGGTTAGGCCCAGATACGCAGTATTTT,CASSPSSGLGPDTQYF
TRBD1,TRBJ1-1,TRBV7-9,.,15,TGTGCCAGCAGCTTAGGAGCCTTCACAGGGGGCGAAGCTTTCTTT,CASSLGAFTGGEAFF
.,TRBJ1-4,TRBV6-6,.,15,TGTGCCAGCAGTTACTTGAGACAAGCTAATGAAAAACTGTTTTTT,CASSYLRQANEKLFF
.,TRBJ1-6,TRBV6-1,.,13,TGTGCCAGCAGTGAAGGCAGGGATTCACCCCTCCACTTT,CASSEGRDSPLHF
.,TRBJ2-5,TRBV6-1,.,15,TGTGCCAGCAGTGAAGTTCGGGACCAGGGGGAGACCCAGTACTTC,CASSEVRDQGETQYF
.,TRBJ2-7,TRBV21-1,.,17,TGTGCCAGCAGCCCGCCGGAGACTGGCGGGAGCGTCTACGAGCAGTACTTC,CASSPPETGGSVYEQYF
TRBD2,TRBJ2-3,TRBV28,.,16,TGTGCCAGCAGTTCCCTAGCGGGGGCCCGCACAGATACGCAGTATTTT,CASSSLAGARTDTQYF
.,TRBJ2-1,TRBV5-1,.,11,TGCGCCAGCAGCTTGGGAGGAGAGCAGTTCTTC,CASSLGGEQFF
.,TRBJ2-7,TRBV7-8,.,16,TGTGCCAGCAGCTTAACCGAGCCGGGCCACGGGGGCGAGCAGTACTTC,CASSLTEPGHGGEQYF
.,TRBJ2-5,TRBV25-1,.,15,TGTGCCAGCAGTGATTTGTACGACACGAAAGAGACCCAGTACTTC,CASSDLYDTKETQYF
.,TRBJ2-2,TRBV28,.,15,TGTGCCAGCAGTGGCAGAGGGGGATCCACCGGGGAGCTGTTTTTT,CASSGRGGSTGELFF
TRBD1,TRBJ1-3,TRBV5-1,.,16,TGCGCCAGCAGCTTGGGGACAGGGGTGTCCGGAAACACCATATATTTT,CASSLGTGVSGNTIYF
.,TRBJ2-3,TRBV24-1,few,16,TGTGCCACCAGTGATCCGTCGGCAGGGGGCACAGATACGCAGTATTTT,CATSDPSAGGTDTQYF
TRBD2,TRBJ2-5,TRBV9,.,16,TGTGCCAGCAGCCCGTTCCTGAGCGGGAATGGGGAGACCCAGTACTTC,CASSPFLSGNGETQYF
TRBD2,TRBJ2-1,TRBV5-4,.,14,TGTGCCAGCAGCTTCCGGGAGGGTCGGCATGAGCAGTTCTTC,CASSFREGRHEQFF
.,TRBJ1-5,TRBV12-5,.,18,TGTGCTAGTGGAGGCACTTTTGGAGGGGACGTTCAGGGTCAGCCCCAGCATTTT,CASGGTFGGDVQGQPQHF
TRBD1,TRBJ1-3,TRBV4-2,.,15,TGTGCCAGCAGCCAAGGACAGGGGGCCGGTGACACCATATATTTT,CASSQGQGAGDTIYF
.,TRBJ2-2,TRBV3-1/TRBV3-2,.,15,TGTGCCAGCAGCCAGCTAGCTTTTAGATCCGGGGAGCTGTTTTTT,CASSQLAFRSGELFF
TRBD1,TRBJ1-2,TRBV5-6,.,14,TGTGCCAGCAGCTTTAGGGACAGAGCCTATGGCTACACCTTC,CASSFRDRAYGYTF
TRBD1,TRBJ1-3,TRBV7-8,.,16,TGTGCCAGCAGCTTAGAGGGCAGGGGGGCTGGAAACACCATATATTTT,CASSLEGRGAGNTIYF
.,TRBJ2-3,TRBV11-3,.,15,TGTGCCAGCTCTAAAATGGGGACACTCACAGATACGCAGTATTTT,CASSKMGTLTDTQYF
.,TRBJ1-1,TRBV24-1,once,15,TGTGCCACCAGTGATTTGACAGGGTCGGATTTTGAAGCTTTCTTT,CATSDLTGSDFEAFF
TRBD1,TRBJ1-6,TRBV7-9,.,17,TGTGCCAGCAGCTTGGCCGGACAGGGACCCTTTGGATCACCCCTCCACTTT,CASSLAGQGPFGSPLHF
TRBD1,TRBJ1-1,TRBV6-5,once,12,TGTGCCAGCGGGACAGGGAACACTGAAGCTTTCTTT,CASGTGNTEAFF
TRBD2,TRBJ2-7,TRBV6-6,.,15,TGTGCCAGCAGTAACCCGACTAGCGGATACTACGAGCAGTACTTC,CASSNPTSGYYEQYF
.,TRBJ1-5,TRBV18,.,17,TGTGCCAGCTCACCCGGACTACCCAACGACAGCAATCAGCCCCAGCATTTT,CASSPGLPNDSNQPQHF
TRBD2,TRBJ2-5,TRBV11-2,.,16,TGTGCCAGCAGCTTAACTAGCGGGGATTCCCAAGAGACCCAGTACTTC,CASSLTSGDSQETQYF
.,TRBJ2-1,TRBV3-1/TRBV3-2,.,13,TGTGCCAGCAGCACTGAAGGGGCCGGAACCGTGTTCTTC,CASSTEGAGTVFF
TRBD1,TRBJ2-7,TRBV18,.,15,TGTGCCAGCTCCCGTACAGGGGGCCCCTCCTACGAGCAGTACTTC,CASSRTGGPSYEQYF
.,TRBJ1-2,TRBV3-1/TRBV3-2,few,14,TGTGCCAGCAGCCAAGCAGGGCCCCCCTATGGCTACACCTTC,CASSQAGPPYGYTF
TRBD1,TRBJ2-1,TRBV27,.,18,TGTGCCAGCAGTTTAAGGGGCCCGGGACAGGGGCCCTACAATGAGCAGTTCTTC,CASSLRGPGQGPYNEQFF
TRBD1,TRBJ1-5,TRBV27,.,15,TGTGCCAGCAGCCCGACAGGGAATAGCAATCAGCCCCAGCATTTT,CASSPTGNSNQPQHF
.,TRBJ1-5,TRBV5-6,once,13,TGTGCCAGCAGCTTTTATAGCAATCAGCCCCAGCATTTT,CASSFYSNQPQHF
.,TRBJ1-2,TRBV9,.,16,TGTGCCAGCAGCGTAGCCGCGACAGGTATTAACTATGGCTACACCTTC,CASSVAATGINYGYTF
TRBD1,TRBJ2-1,TRBV29-1,.,13,TGCAGCGGGACAGGGGGCCCCTACAATGAGCAGTTCTTC,CSGTGGPYNEQFF
TRBD2,TRBJ2-3,TRBV10-1,.,16,TGCGCCAGCAGTGGAGGGCGGGGGGCCACCACAGATACGCAGTATTTT,CASSGGRGATTDTQYF
.,TRBJ1-5,TRBV3-1/TRBV3-2,.,14,TGTGCCAGCTCCTCCGGGAATAGCAATCAGCCCCAGCATTTT,CASSSGNSNQPQHF
TRBD1,TRBJ2-1,TRBV19,.,13,TGTGCCAGTAGCCCAGGGGGCCACAATGAGCAGTTCTTC,CASSPGGHNEQFF
TRBD2,TRBJ2-1,TRBV5-1,.,18,TGCGCCAGCAGCTTGCGGCCTAGCGGGGGGGCCGACTACAATGAGCAGTTCTTC,CASSLRPSGGADYNEQFF
TRBD2,TRBJ2-5,TRBV5-1,.,15,TGCGCCAGCAGCTTATCGGGGACTACTCAAGAGACCCAGTACTTC,CASSLSGTTQETQYF
.,TRBJ2-3,TRBV6-5,.,16,TGTGCCAGCAGTTATTTAGGGACTTCCGAAGGGGATACGCAGTATTTT,CASSYLGTSEGDTQYF
TRBD2,TRBJ2-5,TRBV5-4,.,16,TGTGCCAGCAGCCTGGGACTAGCGGTAGTAGAAGAGACCCAGTACTTC,CASSLGLAVVEETQYF
.,TRBJ1-1,TRBV19,.,15,TGTGCCAGTAGTCTACACAACAGGGATCGAGAAGGAGCTTTCTTT,CASSLHNRDREGAFF
TRBD1,TRBJ1-2,TRBV19,.,16,TGTGCCAGTAGTGACATCGGGACAGTTGCTAACTATGGCTACACCTTC,CASSDIGTVANYGYTF
TRBD2,TRBJ2-5,TRBV6-6,.,14,TGTGCCAGCAGTTACCCCGGGGGGAAAGAGACCCAGTACTTC,CASSYPGGKETQYF
TRBD2,TRBJ2-3,TRBV11-2,few,16,TGTGCCAGCAGCTTTTCACTAGCGGGGGGAAGAGATACGCAGTATTTT,CASSFSLAGGRDTQYF
TRBD1,TRBJ1-5,TRBV19,.,14,TGTGCCAGTAGTATGGGACAGAGCAATCAGCCCCAGCATTTT,CASSMGQSNQPQHF
TRBD1,TRBJ1-4,TRBV28,few,16,TGTGCCAGCAGTTCCCCCTCGACAGGGGGCGCGGAAAAACTGTTTTTT,CASSSPSTGGAEKLFF
.,TRBJ1-5,TRBV6-5,.,15,TGTGCCAGCAGTCCCGCTCTATTTAGCAATCAGCCCCAGCATTTT,CASSPALFSNQPQHF